This T cell receptor (beta chain) came from a study of blood T cell repertoires in COVID-19. The authors' processing: Amplification from reference gene primers served as the basis for estimated nucleated cell counts. Some clones are missing from TCRdb's copy, which holds only in-frame ones; the method was immunoSEQ multiplex PCR. For V, J and clone size, that table is used; D and trimming come from the DNA. The table has fewer than 250,000 clones, about 86% seen once. The CDR3 loop spans 17 amino acids. Trimming at V came to 4 bases and at J to 0 bases, leaving 9 bases not matched to a gene. CDR1 is LGHDT and CDR2 is YNNKEL in the germline V gene (reference sequence). This clone occurred once.

Sequenced sample: PBMCs or T cells enriched from blood (not recorded which). The chain employs TRBV3-1 (or the pseudogene TRBV3-2) and TRBJ2-3, with 8 bases lining up with TRBD2. The TCR originated in a woman aged 40 to 50 with acute COVID-19. In nucleotides, the CDR3 is TGTGCCAGCAGCCGAACCGCGGGAGGAACTAGCACAGATACGCAGTATTTT. This encodes CASSRTAGGTSTDTQYF.